The rows below give T cell receptor beta chains drawn from one sample of a study of regulatory T cells in long-lasting Graves disease. TCRdb re-analysed the multiplex PCR reads in MiXCR, keeping a single row per CDR3 protein. This sample has over 400,000 distinct CDR3 sequences, with around 15% found just once. These data are also associated with another study on T cells in Graves' hyperthyroidism and ophthalmopathy.

Sequenced here: peripheral blood mononuclear cells (PBMCs), sampled at new diagnosis, from a patient treated with antithyroid drugs. Receptors originate from a woman in her forties or fifties with Graves disease. The CDR3 runs from the conserved cysteine through the conserved F or W. Fields, in order: D gene, clone size, V gene, J gene, CDR3 protein, CDR3 DNA. A D gene is named only where the DNA matches it firmly. Clone sizes are given selectively: once, few, many, or a class where the clone is expanded.

D: .; size: many; V: TRBV28; J: TRBJ2-5; CDR3: CASNPGTHQETQYF; DNA: TGTGCCAGCAACCCCGGGACACACCAAGAGACCCAGTACTTC
D: .; size: many; V: TRBV7-2; J: TRBJ2-3; CDR3: CASSLPLGRTDTQYF; DNA: TGTGCCAGCAGCTTACCCCTGGGGCGCACAGATACGCAGTATTTT
D: TRBD1; size: many; V: TRBV10-3; J: TRBJ2-7; CDR3: CAISERTGEREQYF; DNA: TGTGCCATCAGTGAAAGGACAGGGGAACGCGAGCAGTACTTC
D: .; size: many; V: TRBV5-1; J: TRBJ2-3; CDR3: CASSSGLVWKADTQYF; DNA: TGCGCCAGCAGCTCCGGACTCGTGTGGAAGGCAGATACGCAGTATTTT
D: .; size: few; V: TRBV5-4; J: TRBJ2-1; CDR3: CASSLGGEWQEQFF; DNA: TGTGCCAGCAGCTTAGGGGGGGAGTGGCAAGAGCAGTTCTTC
D: .; size: few; V: TRBV5-1; J: TRBJ2-5; CDR3: CASSLAQVGSGETQYF; DNA: TGCGCCAGCAGCTTGGCTCAGGTTGGGAGTGGCGAGACCCAGTACTTC
D: TRBD2; size: many; V: TRBV5-1; J: TRBJ2-2; CDR3: CASSLRLAGTGELFF; DNA: TGCGCCAGCAGCTTGAGACTAGCGGGAACCGGGGAGCTGTTTTTT
D: .; size: .; V: TRBV6-2/TRBV6-3; J: TRBJ2-2; CDR3: CASSYGGSWDTGELFF; DNA: TGTGCCAGCAGTTACGGGGGTAGCTGGGACACCGGGGAGCTGTTTTTT
D: .; size: few; V: TRBV5-8; J: TRBJ2-7; CDR3: CASSLGRQGEQYF; DNA: TGTGCCAGCAGCTTGGGCCGCCAAGGCGAGCAGTACTTC
D: .; size: .; V: TRBV19; J: TRBJ1-5; CDR3: CASSTGAGNQPQHF; DNA: TGTGCCAGTAGTACCGGGGCGGGCAATCAGCCCCAGCATTTT